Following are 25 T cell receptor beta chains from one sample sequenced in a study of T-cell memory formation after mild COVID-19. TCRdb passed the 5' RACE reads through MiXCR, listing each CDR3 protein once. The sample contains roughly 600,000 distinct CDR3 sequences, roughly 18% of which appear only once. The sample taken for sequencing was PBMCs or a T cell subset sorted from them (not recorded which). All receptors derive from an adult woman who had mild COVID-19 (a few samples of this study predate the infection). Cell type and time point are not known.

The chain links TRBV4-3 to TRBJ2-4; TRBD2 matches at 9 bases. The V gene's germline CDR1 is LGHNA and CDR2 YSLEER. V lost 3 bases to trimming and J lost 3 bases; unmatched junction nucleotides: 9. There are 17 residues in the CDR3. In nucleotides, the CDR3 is TGCGCCAGCAGCCAGGGGGGCGGGAGGGCCGTCAAAAACATTCAGTACTTC. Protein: CASSQGGGRAVKNIQYF.

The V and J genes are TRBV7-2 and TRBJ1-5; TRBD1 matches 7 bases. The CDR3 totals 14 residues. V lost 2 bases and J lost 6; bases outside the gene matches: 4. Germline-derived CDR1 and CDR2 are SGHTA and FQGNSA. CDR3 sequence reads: CASSLYPGGQPQHF. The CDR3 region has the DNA TGTGCCAGCAGCTTATATCCAGGGGGTCAGCCCCAGCATTTT.

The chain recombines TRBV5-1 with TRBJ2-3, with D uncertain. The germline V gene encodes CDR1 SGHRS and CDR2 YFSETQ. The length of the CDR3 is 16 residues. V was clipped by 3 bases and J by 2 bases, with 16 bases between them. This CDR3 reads CASSSPLGAFTDTQYF. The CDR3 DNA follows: TGCGCCAGCAGCTCACCTTTGGGCGCCTTCACAGATACGCAGTATTTT.

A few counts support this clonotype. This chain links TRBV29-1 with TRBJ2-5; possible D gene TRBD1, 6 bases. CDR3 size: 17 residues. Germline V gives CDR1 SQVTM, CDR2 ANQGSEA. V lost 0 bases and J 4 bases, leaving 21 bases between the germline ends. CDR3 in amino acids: CSVEEVEGTPRSETQYF. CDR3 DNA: TGCAGCGTTGAAGAGGTCGAAGGGACACCCAGGTCAGAGACCCAGTACTTC.

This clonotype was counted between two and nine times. CDR3 amino acids: CASSFRQGLGYGYTF. The DNA of the CDR3 is TGTGCCAGCAGCTTCCGACAGGGTCTGGGCTATGGCTACACCTTC. This chain links TRBV27 with TRBJ1-2; 7 bases match TRBD1. The CDR3 is made up of 15 amino acids. The germline V gene encodes CDR1 MNHEY and CDR2 SMNVEV (reference sequence). Trimming cost V 6 bases and J 4 bases; bases outside gene matches: 11.

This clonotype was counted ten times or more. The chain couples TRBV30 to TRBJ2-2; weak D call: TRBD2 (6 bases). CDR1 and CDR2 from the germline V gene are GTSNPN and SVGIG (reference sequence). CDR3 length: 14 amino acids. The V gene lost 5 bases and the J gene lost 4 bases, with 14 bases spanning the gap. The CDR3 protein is CAWVPGGITGELFF. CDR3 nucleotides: TGTGCCTGGGTTCCCGGCGGGATCACCGGGGAGCTGTTTTTT. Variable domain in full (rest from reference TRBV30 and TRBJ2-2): SQTIHQWPATLVQPVGSPLSLECTVEGTSNPNLYWYRQAAGRGLQLLFYSVGIGQISSEVPQNLSASRPQDRQFILSSKKLLLSDSGFYLCAWVPGGITGELFFGEGSRLTVL.

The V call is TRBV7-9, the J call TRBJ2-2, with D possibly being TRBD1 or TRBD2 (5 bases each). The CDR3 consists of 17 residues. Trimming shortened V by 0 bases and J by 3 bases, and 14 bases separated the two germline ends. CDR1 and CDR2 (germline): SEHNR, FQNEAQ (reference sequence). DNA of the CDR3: TGTGCCAGCAGCTTAGCATCAGGGATCGGGGACACCGGGGAGCTGTTTTTT. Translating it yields CASSLASGIGDTGELFF.

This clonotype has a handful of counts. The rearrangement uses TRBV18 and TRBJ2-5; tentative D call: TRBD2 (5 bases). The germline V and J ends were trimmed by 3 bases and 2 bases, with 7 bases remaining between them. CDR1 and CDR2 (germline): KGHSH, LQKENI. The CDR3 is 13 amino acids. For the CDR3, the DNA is TGTGCCAGCTCACCCGGGATACAAGAGACCCAGTACTTC. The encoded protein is CASSPGIQETQYF.

The chain's CDR3 is CASIRGDSSYNEQFF. The CDR3 DNA follows: TGTGCCAGCATACGAGGAGACAGCTCCTACAATGAGCAGTTCTTC. The chain links TRBV12-3 or TRBV12-4 to TRBJ2-1, with D perhaps matching TRBD1 (5 bases). Trimming removed 7 bases from V and 0 bases from J, with 13 bases in between. The CDR3 consists of 15 residues.

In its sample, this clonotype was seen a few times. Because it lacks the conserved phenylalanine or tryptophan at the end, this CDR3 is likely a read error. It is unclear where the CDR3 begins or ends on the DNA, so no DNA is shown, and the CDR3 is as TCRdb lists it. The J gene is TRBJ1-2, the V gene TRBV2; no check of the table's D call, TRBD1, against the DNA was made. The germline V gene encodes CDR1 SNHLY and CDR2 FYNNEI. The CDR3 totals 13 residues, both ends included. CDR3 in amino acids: CASSERGGQGATL.

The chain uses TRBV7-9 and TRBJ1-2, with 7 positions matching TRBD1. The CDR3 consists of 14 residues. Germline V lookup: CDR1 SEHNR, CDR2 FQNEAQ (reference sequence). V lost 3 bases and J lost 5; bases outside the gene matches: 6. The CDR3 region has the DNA TGTGCCAGCAGCTTGGGACAGTCAGGGTATGGCTACACCTTC. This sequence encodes CASSLGQSGYGYTF.

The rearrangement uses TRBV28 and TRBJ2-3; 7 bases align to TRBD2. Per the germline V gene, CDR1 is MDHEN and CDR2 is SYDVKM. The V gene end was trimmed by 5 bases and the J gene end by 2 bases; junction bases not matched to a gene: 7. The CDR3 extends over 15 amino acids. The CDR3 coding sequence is TGTGCCAGCAGTCCCCCGACTAGCCACACAGATACGCAGTATTTT. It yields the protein CASSPPTSHTDTQYF.

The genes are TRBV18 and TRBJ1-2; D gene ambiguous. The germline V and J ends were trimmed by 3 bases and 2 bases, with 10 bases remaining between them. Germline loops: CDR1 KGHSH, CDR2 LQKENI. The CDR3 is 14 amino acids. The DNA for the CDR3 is TGTGCCAGCTCACCCAAGGACCGAAACTATGGCTACACCTTC. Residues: CASSPKDRNYGYTF.

CDR3: CSAREGSGSSEQYF. The CDR3 DNA is TGCAGTGCTAGAGAGGGTAGCGGGAGCTCCGAGCAGTACTTC. V is TRBV20-1 and J is TRBJ2-7, with TRBD2 matching 9 bases. There are 14 residues in the CDR3. The V and J ends lost 0 bases and 6 bases, in that order; junction bases with no gene match: 6. The V gene's germline CDR1 is DFQATT and CDR2 SNEGSKA (reference sequence).

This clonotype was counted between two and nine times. Written as DNA, the CDR3 is TGTGCCACCAGCAGAGCTCCGCCTGGGGAGCAGTTCTTC. This translates into CATSRAPPGEQFF. The rearrangement uses TRBV15 and TRBJ2-1; D unclear. V lost 1 base and J 10 bases, leaving 11 bases between the germline ends. The CDR3 contains 13 residues. The germline gives CDR1 LNHNV, CDR2 YYDKDF (reference sequence). Full variable domain (remainder filled in from reference TRBV15 and TRBJ2-1): DAMVIQNPRYQVTQFGKPVTLSCSQTLNHNVMYWYQQKSSQAPKLLFHYYDKDFNNEADTPDNFQSRRPNTSFCFLDIRSPGLGDTAMYLCATSRAPPGEQFFGPGTRLTVL.

The CDR3 is CASSKLRQGALTEAFF. CDR3 DNA sequence: TGTGCCAGCAGCAAGTTGAGGCAGGGGGCGCTCACTGAAGCTTTCTTT. J is TRBJ1-1 and V is TRBV21-1; the table calls TRBD1, which could not be checked here. TRBV21-1 is a pseudogene. The CDR3 is 16 amino acids.

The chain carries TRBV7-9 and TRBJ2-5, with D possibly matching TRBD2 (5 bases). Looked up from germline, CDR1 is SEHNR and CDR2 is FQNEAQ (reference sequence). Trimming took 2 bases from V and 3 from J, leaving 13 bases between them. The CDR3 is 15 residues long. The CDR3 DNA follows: TGTGCCAGCAGCTTATTAGTATACGGGGAAGAGACCCAGTACTTC. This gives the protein CASSLLVYGEETQYF.

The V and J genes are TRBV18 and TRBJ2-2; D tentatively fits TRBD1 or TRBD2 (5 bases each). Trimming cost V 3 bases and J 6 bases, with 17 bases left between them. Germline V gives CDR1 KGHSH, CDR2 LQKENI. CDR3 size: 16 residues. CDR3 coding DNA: TGTGCCAGCTCACCCCAGGGACCGAGCGGCGCCGGGGAGCTGTTTTTT. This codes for CASSPQGPSGAGELFF.

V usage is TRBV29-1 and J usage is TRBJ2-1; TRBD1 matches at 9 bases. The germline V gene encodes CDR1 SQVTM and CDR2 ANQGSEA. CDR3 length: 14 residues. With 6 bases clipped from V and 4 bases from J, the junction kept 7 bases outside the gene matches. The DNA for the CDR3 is TGCAGCGTCACAGGGGGCGAAGCATACAATGAGCAGTTCTTC. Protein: CSVTGGEAYNEQFF.

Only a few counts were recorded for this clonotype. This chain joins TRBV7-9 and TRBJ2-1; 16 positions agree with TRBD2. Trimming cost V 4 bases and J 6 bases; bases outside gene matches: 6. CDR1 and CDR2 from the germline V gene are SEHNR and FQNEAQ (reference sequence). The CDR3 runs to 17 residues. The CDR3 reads CASSSPGLAGGTNEQFF. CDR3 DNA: TGTGCCAGCAGCTCCCCGGGACTAGCGGGAGGGACCAATGAGCAGTTCTTC.

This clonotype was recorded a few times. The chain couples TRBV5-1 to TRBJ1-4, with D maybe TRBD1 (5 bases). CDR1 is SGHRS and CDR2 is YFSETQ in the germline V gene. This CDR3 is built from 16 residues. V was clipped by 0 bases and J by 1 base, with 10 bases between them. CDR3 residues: CASSLDLGGTNEKLFF. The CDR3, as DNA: TGCGCCAGCAGCTTGGACCTCGGGGGAACTAATGAAAAACTGTTTTTT.

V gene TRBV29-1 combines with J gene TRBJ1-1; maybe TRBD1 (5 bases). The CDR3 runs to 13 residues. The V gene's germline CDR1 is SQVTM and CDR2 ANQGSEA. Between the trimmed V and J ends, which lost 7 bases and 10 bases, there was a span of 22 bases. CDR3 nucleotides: TGCAGCGGTGCCGGCCAGGGAAATAGTGTAGCTTTCTTT. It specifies CSGAGQGNSVAFF.

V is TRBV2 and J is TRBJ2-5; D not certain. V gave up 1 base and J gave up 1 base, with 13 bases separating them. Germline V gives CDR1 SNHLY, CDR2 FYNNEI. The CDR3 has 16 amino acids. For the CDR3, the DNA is TGTGCCAGCAGTGAAGAGCCGCCCGGTAGCCAAGAGACCCAGTACTTC. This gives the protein CASSEEPPGSQETQYF.

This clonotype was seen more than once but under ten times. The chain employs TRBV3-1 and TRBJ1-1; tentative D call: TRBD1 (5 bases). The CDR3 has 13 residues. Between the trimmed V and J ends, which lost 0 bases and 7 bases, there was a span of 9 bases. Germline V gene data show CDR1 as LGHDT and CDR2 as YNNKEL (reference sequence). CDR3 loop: CASSQDGAREAFF. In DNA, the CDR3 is TGTGCCAGCAGCCAAGATGGGGCCCGTGAAGCTTTCTTT.

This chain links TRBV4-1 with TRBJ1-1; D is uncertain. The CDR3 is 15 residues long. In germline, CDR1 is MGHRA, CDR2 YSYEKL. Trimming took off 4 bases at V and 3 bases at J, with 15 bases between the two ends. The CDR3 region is CASSPGYSMYTEAFF. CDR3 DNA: TGCGCCAGCAGCCCCGGCTATTCGATGTACACTGAAGCTTTCTTT.